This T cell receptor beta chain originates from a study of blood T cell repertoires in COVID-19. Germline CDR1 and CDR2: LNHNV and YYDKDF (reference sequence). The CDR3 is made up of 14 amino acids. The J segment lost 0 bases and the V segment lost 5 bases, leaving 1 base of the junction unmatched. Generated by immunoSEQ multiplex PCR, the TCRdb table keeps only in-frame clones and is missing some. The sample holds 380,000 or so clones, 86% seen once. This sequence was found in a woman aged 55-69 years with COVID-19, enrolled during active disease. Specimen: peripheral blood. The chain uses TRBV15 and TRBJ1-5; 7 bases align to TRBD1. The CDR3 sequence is CATSGQDSNQPQHF. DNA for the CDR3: TGTGCCACCAGCGGACAGGATAGCAATCAGCCCCAGCATTTT.